These T cell receptor beta chains were read from a single sample in a study of blood T cell repertoires in COVID-19. Data came from immunoSEQ multiplex PCR; TCRdb stores just in-frame clones and leaves some out. The sample holds around 270,000 clones, 80% to 90% seen once. The sample taken for sequencing was PBMCs or T cells enriched from blood (not recorded which). All receptors derive from a woman in her 40s who had been exposed to COVID-19. CDR3s include the opening cysteine and the closing phenylalanine or tryptophan. Each record gives: V gene, J gene, clone size, D gene, CDR3 protein, CDR3 DNA. D genes are given only for firm matches. Where a row states a size, it is once, few, many or the class of an expanded clone; other rows omit it.

>TRBV12-3/TRBV12-4|TRBJ2-1|-|-
CASTLLVGEQFF
TGTGCCAGCACCCTACTAGTCGGTGAGCAGTTCTTC
>TRBV19|TRBJ1-1|-|TRBD1
CASNNGKGANTEAFF
TGTGCCAGTAATAACGGGAAGGGGGCGAACACTGAAGCTTTCTTT
>TRBV6-4|TRBJ1-1|-|TRBD1
CASSRQGGGSEAFF
TGTGCCAGCAGCAGACAGGGCGGTGGGTCTGAAGCTTTCTTT
>TRBV10-1|TRBJ1-1|-|-
CASNTDTGNRSVNTEAFF
TGCGCCAGCAATACAGATACAGGGAACCGGAGTGTGAACACTGAAGCTTTCTTT
>TRBV7-9|TRBJ1-3|-|-
CASSLGSGNTIYF
TGTGCCAGCAGCTTAGGTAGCGGAAACACCATATATTTT
>TRBV7-8|TRBJ2-7|-|TRBD2
CAIGGLAGGEGFYEQYF
TGTGCCATCGGGGGACTAGCGGGAGGGGAAGGTTTTTACGAGCAGTACTTC
>TRBV6-2/TRBV6-3|TRBJ1-2|-|TRBD1
CASSFDRGLFYGYTF
TGTGCCAGCAGTTTCGACAGGGGGCTTTTTTATGGCTACACCTTC
>TRBV4-1|TRBJ2-5|-|-
CASSHSLGAQETQYF
TGCGCCAGCAGCCACTCGTTGGGGGCTCAAGAGACCCAGTACTTC
>TRBV19|TRBJ1-1|-|TRBD1
CASSIRGRITEAFF
TGTGCCAGTAGTATAAGGGGGCGAATCACTGAAGCTTTCTTT
>TRBV7-9|TRBJ2-1|once|TRBD2
CASSLGLAAYNEQFF
TGTGCCAGCAGCTTAGGACTAGCGGCCTACAATGAGCAGTTCTTC